The 25 T cell receptor beta chains reported below all come from one sample, sequenced in a study of T-cell reconstitution after alpha-beta-depleted transplantation in children. The library targeted TCRbeta and was prepared with unique molecular identifiers. TCRdb used MiXCR to reprocess the PCR reads, holding one entry per CDR3 protein. The repertoire holds around 500,000 distinct CDR3 sequences, with about 12% as singletons. The input for sequencing was PBMCs from the stem cell graft donor, taken from the stem cell graft. These TCRs come from a human donor who donated a stem cell graft to a child with combined immunodeficiency.

This clonotype appeared many times. The chain employs TRBV29-1 and TRBJ2-7; D possibly corresponds to TRBD1 (5 bases). The CDR3 totals 13 residues. Trimming stripped 3 bases from V and 3 bases from J, with 12 bases between. From germline, CDR1 is SQVTM and CDR2 ANQGSEA. The CDR3: CSVDRPGHYEQYF. The CDR3, as DNA: TGCAGCGTTGACCGGCCAGGACACTACGAGCAGTACTTC.

This clonotype was counted between two and nine times. V usage is TRBV7-8 and J usage is TRBJ1-6; D is unresolved. CDR3 length: 18 residues. CDR1 and CDR2 (germline): SGHVS, FQNEAQ. V dropped 5 bases and J dropped 0 bases, with 17 bases sitting between them. The CDR3 spells CASSRGSLGSSYNSPLHF. The CDR3, as DNA: TGTGCCAGCAGCCGAGGTAGTCTGGGGAGCTCCTATAATTCACCCCTCCACTTT. Combining the CDR3 with reference TRBV7-8 and TRBJ1-6 gives the whole variable domain GAGVSQSPRYKVAKRGQDVALRCDPISGHVSLFWYQQALGQGPEFLTYFQNEAQLDKSGLPSDRFFAERPEGSVSTLKIQRTQQEDSAVYLCASSRGSLGSSYNSPLHFGNGTRLTVT.

This clonotype was seen more than once but under ten times. This chain connects TRBV18 to TRBJ2-5; D possibly matches TRBD1 or TRBD2 (5 bases each). Trimming cost V 3 bases and J 1 base, with 12 bases left between them. The CDR3 sequence is 15 residues long. Germline CDR1 KGHSH, CDR2 LQKENI. The CDR3, as DNA: TGTGCCAGCTCACCCCCGGGACGGATCCAAGAGACCCAGTACTTC. Protein: CASSPPGRIQETQYF.

Here the CDR3 reads CASSILLAGVIQETQYF. In nucleotides, the CDR3 is TGTGCCAGCAGCATCCTACTAGCGGGAGTGATCCAAGAGACCCAGTACTTC. This chain connects TRBV5-6 to TRBJ2-5, with 11 positions matching TRBD2. This CDR3 spans 17 amino acids. The germline V gene has CDR1 SGHDT and CDR2 YYEEEE. After removal of 4 bases from V and 1 base from J, the junction contained 9 bases not matched to a gene.

The chain combines TRBV27 with TRBJ2-1; TRBD2 might be the D (5 bases). Trimming cost V 5 bases and J 9 bases, with 17 bases left between them. Germline V lookup: CDR1 MNHEY, CDR2 SMNVEV (reference sequence). This CDR3 has 14 amino acids. The CDR3: CASSPAVGVVEQFF. In nucleotides, the CDR3 is TGTGCCAGCAGTCCGGCCGTGGGAGTCGTTGAGCAGTTCTTC.

This clonotype was picked up many times. This chain links TRBV12-3 or TRBV12-4 with TRBJ2-5, with 7 bases identical to TRBD2. The CDR3 contains 15 residues. The J segment lost 4 bases and the V segment lost 7 bases, leaving 12 bases of the junction unmatched. CDR3 amino acids: CASIPNGGRGETQYF. The CDR3 region has the DNA TGTGCCAGCATCCCAAATGGCGGGAGAGGAGAGACCCAGTACTTC.

This clonotype was observed at least ten times. The J gene is TRBJ2-5, the V gene TRBV7-9; TRBD2 aligns across 8 bases. With V trimmed by 1 base and J by 5 bases, 6 bases remained unmatched. CDR1 SEHNR and CDR2 FQNEAQ come from the germline V gene (reference sequence). CDR3 length: 15 residues. Here the CDR3 reads CASSLGSGSLETQYF. CDR3 DNA sequence: TGTGCCAGCAGCTTAGGGAGCGGGAGCTTGGAGACCCAGTACTTC.

A few counts support this clonotype. The chain combines TRBV9 with TRBJ2-2, with D possibly TRBD1 on 6 matching bases. The CDR3 is made up of 16 amino acids. In germline, CDR1 is SGDLS, CDR2 YYNGEE. Deletions cut 4 bases from V and 4 bases from J, with 17 bases between. CDR3 coding DNA: TGTGCCAGCAGCCCCAGGGGAGACTATTCCACCGGGGAGCTGTTTTTT. Its translation is CASSPRGDYSTGELFF.

V gene TRBV5-4 combines with J gene TRBJ2-1; 12 bases map to TRBD2. CDR1 is SGHNT and CDR2 is YYREEE in the germline V gene (reference sequence). The CDR3 sequence is 21 residues long. V was pared by 0 bases and J by 1 base, with 14 bases of the junction left unmatched. The CDR3 region is CASSLAPWLAGGPASYNEQFF. Here the CDR3 DNA reads TGTGCCAGCAGCTTGGCACCATGGCTAGCGGGAGGGCCGGCTTCCTACAATGAGCAGTTCTTC.

The CDR3: CAISEEGLAGELFF. CDR3 coding DNA: TGTGCCATCAGTGAAGAAGGACTAGCCGGGGAGCTGTTTTTT. V gene TRBV10-3 combines with J gene TRBJ2-2; 7 nucleotides line up with TRBD2. CDR1 ENHRY and CDR2 SYGVKD come from the germline V gene. The trim removed 3 bases at V and 6 bases at J, leaving 4 bases unmatched. The CDR3 spans 14 residues.

The chain has TRBV29-1 and TRBJ1-1; no firm D call. The CDR3 consists of 8 residues. Per germline, CDR1 SQVTM and CDR2 ANQGSEA. The ends were cut back, 7 bases at V and 11 bases at J, with 8 bases in the middle. CDR3 sequence reads: CSDRDAFF. CDR3 sequence (DNA): TGCAGCGACCGCGATGCTTTCTTT. Together with reference TRBV29-1 and TRBJ1-1, the CDR3 gives the full variable domain: SAVISQKPSRDICQRGTSLTIQCQVDSQVTMMFWYRQQPGQSLTLIATANQGSEATYESGFVIDKFPISRPNLTFSTLTVSNMSPEDSSIYLCSDRDAFFGQGTRLTVV.

This chain connects TRBV6-2 or TRBV6-3 to TRBJ2-3; D may be TRBD1 (5 bases). Germline assignment: CDR1 MNHEY and CDR2 SVGEGT. Trimming left V 2 bases short and J 4 bases short, with 13 bases between. This CDR3 has 15 residues. CDR3 loop: CASSYRQGFPDTQYF. The CDR3 region has the DNA TGTGCCAGCAGTTACCGGCAGGGCTTCCCAGATACGCAGTATTTT.

This clonotype was seen a handful of times. V is TRBV9 and J is TRBJ1-1; D not certain. The CDR3 totals 13 residues. The V end was cut by 4 bases, the J end by 2 bases, with 9 bases between. Germline assignment: CDR1 SGDLS and CDR2 YYNGEE. The CDR3 DNA reads TGTGCCAGCAGCCCCGTTAGAAACACTGAAGCTTTCTTT. As protein: CASSPVRNTEAFF.

This chain joins TRBV7-9 and TRBJ1-5; D is possibly TRBD1 (6 bases). CDR3 length equals 15 residues. Germline values: CDR1 SEHNR, CDR2 FQNEAQ (reference sequence). Between the trimmed V and J ends, which lost 2 bases and 0 bases, there was a span of 8 bases. Here the CDR3 DNA reads TGTGCCAGCAGCTTAACAGGGAGTAGCAATCAGCCCCAGCATTTT. Protein sequence: CASSLTGSSNQPQHF.

The J gene is TRBJ2-2, the V gene TRBV20-1, with D unresolved. Trimming took 2 bases from V and 8 from J, leaving 15 bases between them. This CDR3 contains 14 residues. CDR1 is DFQATT, CDR2 SNEGSKA, per germline (reference sequence). CDR3 amino acids: CSARRDLYGGELFF. DNA of the CDR3: TGCAGTGCTAGACGAGACCTTTACGGGGGGGAGCTGTTTTTT.

This clonotype was counted a few times. This CDR3 reads CSVTTGTQREQYF. The CDR3, as DNA: TGCAGCGTGACCACCGGGACCCAGAGGGAGCAGTACTTC. The chain uses TRBV29-1 and TRBJ2-7; D may correspond to TRBD1 or TRBD2 (5 bases each). V was shortened by 6 bases and J by 7 bases, with 19 bases between the two germline ends. The CDR3 consists of 13 residues. Germline V CDR1 and CDR2: SQVTM, ANQGSEA.

This clonotype was seen a handful of times. The chain is built from TRBV7-3 and TRBJ2-5; 8 positions match TRBD1. Germline values: CDR1 SGHTA, CDR2 FQGTGA. Germline trimming cut 3 bases from V and 0 bases from J; bases unmatched to any gene: 3. This CDR3 is built from 15 residues. The CDR3 bases are TGTGCCAGCAGCTTGGGGGACAGGAACCAAGAGACCCAGTACTTC. It translates to CASSLGDRNQETQYF.

J is TRBJ2-2 and V is TRBV11-1; 7 positions match TRBD1. Germline CDR1 reads SGHAT; CDR2 reads FQDESV (reference sequence). The CDR3 has 14 residues. The junction had 2 bases not matched to a gene; V was cut back by 5 bases and J by 2 bases. The CDR3 DNA is TGTGCCAGCAGCAACAGGGGTAACACCGGGGAGCTGTTTTTT. Protein sequence: CASSNRGNTGELFF.

The V call is TRBV20-1, the J call TRBJ2-3, with no clear D. V lost 6 bases to trimming and J lost 0 bases, with 7 bases between them. The CDR3 sequence is 12 residues long. CDR1 and CDR2 from the germline V gene are DFQATT and SNEGSKA (reference sequence). CDR3 in DNA: TGCAGTGCAGGGCCCAGCACAGATACGCAGTATTTT. Translation gives CSAGPSTDTQYF.

The CDR3 is CASSLSGTGNNEQFF. CDR3 nucleotides: TGTGCCAGCAGCTTATCCGGGACGGGGAACAATGAGCAGTTCTTC. The V call is TRBV9, the J call TRBJ2-1; TRBD1 or TRBD2 may be the D gene (5 bases each). CDR1 and CDR2 from the germline V gene are SGDLS and YYNGEE. The CDR3 has 15 residues. The V and J ends lost 4 bases and 5 bases respectively, with 16 bases between them.

This chain joins TRBV19 and TRBJ2-2; TRBD2 matches 12 bases. Germline loops: CDR1 LNHDA, CDR2 SQIVND (reference sequence). The length of the CDR3 is 15 residues. Unmatched junction bases numbered 2, after V lost 6 bases and J lost 3 bases. CDR3 nucleotides: TGTGCCAGTAGGAGACTAGCGGGGGACACCGGGGAGCTGTTTTTT. As protein: CASRRLAGDTGELFF.

The chain couples TRBV7-8 to TRBJ1-2; D uncertain. Trimming pared 7 bases from V and 1 base from J, leaving 7 bases between. The germline V gene encodes CDR1 SGHVS and CDR2 FQNEAQ. There are 12 residues in the CDR3. CDR3 sequence reads: CASTYLNYGYTF. In DNA form, the CDR3 reads TGTGCCAGCACGTACCTTAACTATGGCTACACCTTC.

The gene calls are TRBV14 and TRBJ1-1; the D is unclear. Per the germline V gene, CDR1 is SGHDN and CDR2 is FVKESK. V shed 4 bases and J shed 9 bases, with 12 bases lying between them. The CDR3 is made up of 12 amino acids. The CDR3 coding sequence is TGTGCCAGCAGCCCAGGTTCGATCCAAGCTTTCTTT. This codes for CASSPGSIQAFF.

This clonotype was observed a handful of times. The chain employs TRBV7-3 and TRBJ2-3; a weak D match, TRBD2 (6 bases). This CDR3 region has 15 residues. Germline assignment: CDR1 SGHTA and CDR2 FQGTGA. V lost 5 bases to trimming and J lost 7 bases, with 19 bases between them. The CDR3: CASSPLGGARNTQYF. The CDR3 nucleotides are TGTGCCAGCAGCCCTCTTGGCGGGGCCCGCAATACGCAGTATTTT.

This clonotype has more than one count but fewer than ten. The chain has TRBV5-1 and TRBJ2-1; weak D call: TRBD2 (5 bases). Germline CDR1 is SGHRS and CDR2 is YFSETQ. The CDR3 extends over 16 amino acids. Trimming left V 1 base short and J 0 bases short, with 11 bases between. CDR3 sequence: CASSLMGVSSYNEQFF. CDR3 bases: TGCGCCAGCAGCTTGATGGGAGTCAGCTCCTACAATGAGCAGTTCTTC.